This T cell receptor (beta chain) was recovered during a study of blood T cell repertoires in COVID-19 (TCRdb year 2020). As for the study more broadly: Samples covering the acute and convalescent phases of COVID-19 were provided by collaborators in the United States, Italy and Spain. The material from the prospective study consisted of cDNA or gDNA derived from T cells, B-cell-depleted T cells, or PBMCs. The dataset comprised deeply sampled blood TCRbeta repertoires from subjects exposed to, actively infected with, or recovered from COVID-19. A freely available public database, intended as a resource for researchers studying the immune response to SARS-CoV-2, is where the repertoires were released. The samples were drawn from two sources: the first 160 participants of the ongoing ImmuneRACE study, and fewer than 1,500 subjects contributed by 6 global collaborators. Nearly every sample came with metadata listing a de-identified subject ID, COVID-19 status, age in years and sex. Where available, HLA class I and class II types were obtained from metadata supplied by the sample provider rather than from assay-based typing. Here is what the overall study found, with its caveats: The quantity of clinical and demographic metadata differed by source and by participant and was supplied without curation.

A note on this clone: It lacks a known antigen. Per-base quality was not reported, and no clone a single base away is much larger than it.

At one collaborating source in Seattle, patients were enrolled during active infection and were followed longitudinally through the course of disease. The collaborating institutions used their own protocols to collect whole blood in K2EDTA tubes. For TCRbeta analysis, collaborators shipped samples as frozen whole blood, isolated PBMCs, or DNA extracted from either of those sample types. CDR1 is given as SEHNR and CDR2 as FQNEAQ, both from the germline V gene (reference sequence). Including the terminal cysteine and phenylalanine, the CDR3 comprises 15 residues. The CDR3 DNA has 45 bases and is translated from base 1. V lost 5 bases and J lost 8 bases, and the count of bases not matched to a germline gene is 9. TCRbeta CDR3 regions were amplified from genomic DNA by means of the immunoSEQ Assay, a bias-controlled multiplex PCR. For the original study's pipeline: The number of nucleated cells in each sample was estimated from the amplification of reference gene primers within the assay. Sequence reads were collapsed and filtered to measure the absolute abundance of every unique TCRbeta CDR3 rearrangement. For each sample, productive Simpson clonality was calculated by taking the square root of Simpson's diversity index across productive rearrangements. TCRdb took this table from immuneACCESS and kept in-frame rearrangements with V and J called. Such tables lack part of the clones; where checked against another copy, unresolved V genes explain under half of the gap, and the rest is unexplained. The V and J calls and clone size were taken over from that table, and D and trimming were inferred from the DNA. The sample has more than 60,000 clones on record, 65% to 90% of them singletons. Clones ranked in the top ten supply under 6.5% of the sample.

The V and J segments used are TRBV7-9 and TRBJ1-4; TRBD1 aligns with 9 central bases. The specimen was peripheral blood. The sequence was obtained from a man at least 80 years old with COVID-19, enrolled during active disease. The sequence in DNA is TGTGCCAGCAGCCAACAGGGACAGGGAATGGAAAAACTGTTTTTT. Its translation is CASSQQGQGMEKLFF. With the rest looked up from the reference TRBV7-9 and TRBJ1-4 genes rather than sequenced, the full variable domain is DTGVSQNPRHKITKRGQNVTFRCDPISEHNRLYWYRQTLGQGPEFLTYFQNEAQLEKSRLLSDRFSAERPKGSFSTLEIQRTEQGDSAMYLCASSQQGQGMEKLFFGSGTQLSVL.